The text below deals with one T cell receptor (beta chain). The table lists this clonotype with a few counts. Which antigen it targets is not known. Base qualities are not at hand, and no much larger clone is one base apart. The record originates from a study of CD8 T cells in ankylosing spondylitis (dated by TCRdb to 2017 to 2019). Concerning the study at large: The study set out to find disease-linked TCR variants by profiling T cell receptor beta repertoires in ankylosing spondylitis patients and healthy donors. The whole study cohort included over a hundred healthy donors and around 24 ankylosing spondylitis patients. Peripheral blood was sampled, and synovial fluid was also collected from ankylosing spondylitis patients.

The CDR3, from cysteine to phenylalanine, totals 13 residues. CDR3 DNA is the only sequence kept; it has 39 bases, read in frame from the first base. The V end loses 2 bases and the J end loses 3 bases, and a stretch of 4 bases separates them. CDR1 LNHNV and CDR2 YYDKDF are derived from the germline V gene (reference sequence). TCRdb names Illumina HiSeq 2500 as the instrument used. Quantitative 5'-RACE with molecular barcodes was used to prepare TCR beta libraries. Concerning the study's data processing: A new computational method based on a probabilistic model of VDJ rearrangement was used to identify disease-linked TCR variants. The public reads were run again by TCRdb, first through fastp at Q25 and then through MiXCR, and only productive beta chains were kept. Entries that share a CDR3 protein sequence are merged under the most common genes and DNA. The V and J calls come from TCRdb's annotation, not from the publication. The sample table shows some 840,000 distinct CDR3 sequences, and 12% are seen once. The biggest ten clones account for 0.51% of the sample.

Broader findings and caveats from the paper: Some of the motif variants had been reported before in the synovial fluid and blood of reactive arthritis patients, a finding that suggests common disease-initiation mechanisms. The disease-linked clones had a CD8+ phenotype and were found at relatively low frequencies in peripheral blood. The disease-linked clones were reported as significantly enriched in matched synovial fluid samples from ankylosing spondylitis patients. A TCR beta motif made up of several highly homologous amino acid variants appeared to be characteristic of blood from ankylosing spondylitis patients.

This TCR was recovered from a male donor with ankylosing spondylitis. The chain couples TRBV15 to TRBJ1-4; no D gene can be assigned with confidence. The specimen sequenced was blood, either unsorted or a sorted T cell fraction (not recorded which). The DNA is TGTGCCACCAGCAGATCCCCTAATGAAAAACTGTTTTTT. Translated, this is CATSRSPNEKLFF. The reference TRBV15 and TRBJ1-4 proteins fill in what lies around the CDR3, so the full variable domain reads DAMVIQNPRYQVTQFGKPVTLSCSQTLNHNVMYWYQQKSSQAPKLLFHYYDKDFNNEADTPDNFQSRRPNTSFCFLDIRSPGLGDTAMYLCATSRSPNEKLFFGSGTQLSVL.